These 13 T cell receptor beta chains were sequenced from one sample in a study of blood T cell repertoires in COVID-19. Sequencing was performed with immunoSEQ multiplex PCR; in TCRdb, only in-frame clones are kept and a portion is missing. The sample has 60,000 to 75,000 clones; roughly 80% are singletons. The sequenced sample consisted of peripheral blood. The receptors were gathered from a woman aged 80 or over with acute or convalescent COVID-19.

The chain joins TRBV6-5 to TRBJ2-7; 9 bases fit TRBD2. The J segment lost 7 bases and the V segment lost 6 bases, leaving 7 bases of the junction unmatched. The CDR3 has 13 amino acids. Germline CDR1 and CDR2: MNHEY and SVGAGI. Here the CDR3 reads CASSLGGLAEQYF. DNA of the CDR3: TGTGCCAGCAGCCTAGGCGGACTAGCGGAGCAGTACTTC.

This clone was counted between two and nine times. The V and J genes are TRBV15 and TRBJ1-1, with 7 positions matching TRBD1. CDR3 length equals 14 residues. The junction had 7 bases not matched to a gene; V was cut back by 4 bases and J by 5 bases. The germline V gene encodes CDR1 LNHNV and CDR2 YYDKDF (reference sequence). In DNA form, the CDR3 reads TGTGCCACCAGCAAGCGTACAGGGGTGACTGAAGCTTTCTTT. It yields the protein CATSKRTGVTEAFF.

The rearrangement links TRBV12-3 or TRBV12-4 to TRBJ1-2, with 7 bases aligning to TRBD1. With 5 bases clipped from V and 6 bases from J, the junction kept 6 bases outside the gene matches. The CDR3 spans 13 residues. Here the CDR3 reads CASSPRRGDGYTF. DNA of the CDR3: TGTGCCAGCAGTCCCCGCAGGGGGGATGGCTACACCTTC.

This chain joins TRBV5-1 and TRBJ2-7; a possible D gene is TRBD2 (7 bases). Trimming cost V 4 bases and J 5 bases, with 19 bases left between them. The V gene's germline CDR1 is SGHRS and CDR2 YFSETQ. The CDR3 totals 15 residues. CDR3 nucleotide sequence: TGCGCCAGCAGCCCGGGGGGCCAGGGGACTGACGAGCAGTACTTC. Encoded protein: CASSPGGQGTDEQYF.

In its sample, this clone was seen a few times. Written as DNA, the CDR3 is TGTGCCAGCACTTTAACCGAGGAGACCCAGTACTTC. Protein product: CASTLTEETQYF. The gene calls are TRBV2 and TRBJ2-5, with D unclear. Per germline, CDR1 SNHLY and CDR2 FYNNEI. The V and J ends lost 7 bases and 5 bases respectively, with 11 bases between them. The CDR3 sequence is 12 residues long.

The V gene is TRBV6-5, the J gene TRBJ2-7; 10 nucleotides line up with TRBD2. J was trimmed by 3 bases and V by 6 bases; bases with no gene match: 2. The CDR3 length is 13 residues. Germline-derived CDR1 and CDR2 are MNHEY and SVGAGI. The chain's CDR3 is CASSASGGYEQYF. CDR3 DNA sequence: TGTGCCAGCAGCGCTAGCGGGGGCTACGAGCAGTACTTC.

The chain recombines TRBV5-1 with TRBJ2-3; tentatively, D is TRBD2 (5 bases). Germline lookup yields CDR1 SGHRS and CDR2 YFSETQ. This CDR3 spans 13 amino acids. V was shortened by 4 bases and J by 2 bases, with 8 bases between the two germline ends. The DNA of the CDR3 is TGCGCCAGCAGCAGGACTTCCACAGATACGCAGTATTTT. The encoded protein is CASSRTSTDTQYF.

The chain recombines TRBV5-1 with TRBJ2-1; D is unresolved. CDR3 length: 13 amino acids. Trimming took off 4 bases at V and 2 bases at J, with 7 bases between the two ends. From germline, CDR1 is SGHRS and CDR2 YFSETQ. The CDR3, as DNA: TGCGCCAGCAGCCCTCGAGCCTACAATGAGCAGTTCTTC. This gives the protein CASSPRAYNEQFF.

The chain combines TRBV5-6 with TRBJ2-4, with TRBD1 matching over 9 bases. The CDR3 sequence is 15 residues long. Germline loops: CDR1 SGHDT, CDR2 YYEEEE. The V and J ends lost 0 bases and 3 bases, in that order; junction bases with no gene match: 1. The CDR3 here is CASSLGQGGKNIQYF. The CDR3 DNA follows: TGTGCCAGCAGCTTGGGACAGGGGGGCAAAAACATTCAGTACTTC.

CDR3 in amino acids: CASSGTSGGYNEQFF. DNA of the CDR3: TGTGCCAGCAGTGGGACTAGCGGGGGGTACAATGAGCAGTTCTTC. The chain recombines TRBV9 with TRBJ2-1; 15 bases are a match to TRBD2. V was pared by 5 bases and J by 4 bases, with 1 base of the junction left unmatched. Germline V CDR1 and CDR2: SGDLS, YYNGEE. The CDR3 has 15 residues.

V and J are TRBV28 and TRBJ2-7; 7 nucleotides line up with TRBD1. CDR3 length: 13 residues. The germline gives CDR1 MDHEN, CDR2 SYDVKM. Unmatched junction bases numbered 2, after V lost 3 bases and J lost 3 bases. The CDR3 DNA follows: TGTGCCAGCAGTTTGGGACAGCACTACGAGCAGTACTTC. It codes for CASSLGQHYEQYF.

The chain has TRBV5-1 and TRBJ2-1; D ambiguous. The CDR3 contains 14 residues. V lost 0 bases, J lost 8 bases, and 12 bases lay in between. From germline, CDR1 is SGHRS and CDR2 YFSETQ. CDR3 residues: CASSLGHSQDEQFF. In DNA, the CDR3 is TGCGCCAGCAGCTTGGGGCACTCCCAGGATGAGCAGTTCTTC. Full variable domain (rest looked up from reference TRBV5-1 and TRBJ2-1): KAGVTQTPRYLIKTRGQQVTLSCSPISGHRSVSWYQQTPGQGLQFLFEYFSETQRNKGNFPGRFSGRQFSNSRSEMNVSTLELGDSALYLCASSLGHSQDEQFFGPGTRLTVL.

This rearrangement joins TRBV30 to TRBJ2-5; D possibly corresponds to TRBD2 (6 bases). There are 14 residues in the CDR3. V lost 3 bases to trimming and J lost 6 bases, with 17 bases between them. CDR1 is GTSNPN and CDR2 is SVGIG in the germline V gene (reference sequence). This CDR3 is CAWRETTGRQTQYF. The CDR3 nucleotides read TGTGCCTGGAGAGAAACCACGGGGAGGCAGACCCAGTACTTC.